The clone carrying this T cell receptor beta chain was counted many times. No antigen is known for it. Trimming took off 0 bases at V and 6 bases at J, with 10 bases between the two ends. Germline-derived CDR1 and CDR2 are LGHNA and YSLEER. The CDR3 has 14 residues. The sample belongs to a study of blood T cells in healthy people across ages. Broader study findings: Whereas aged donors had fewer naive CD4+ cells, long-lived donors had more of them and higher diversity. CMV status of donors was unknown, possibly confounding expanded clonotype changes.

Isolated per sample were at least 7 million PBMCs. Each sample provided at least 5.5 micrograms of extracted total RNA. Using a J-beta primer mix together with a sample-barcoded 5' primer, a second PCR was run for about 7 to 12 cycles. TCRdb itself ran the 5' RACE reads through MiXCR, one entry per CDR3 protein. The profile covers some 710,000 distinct CDR3 sequences, with 46% appearing a single time and about a sixth taken by the ten largest. This sequence originates from a man of 80 years or more in good health. Specimen: blood. The chain combines TRBV4-3 with TRBJ2-3; weak D call: TRBD1 (6 bases). CDR3 nucleotides: TGCGCCAGCAGCCAAGAGGCCGGACAGGATACGCAGTATTTT. Residues: CASSQEAGQDTQYF.